The source of this T cell receptor (beta chain) is a study of cytomegalovirus exposure and HLA in healthy donors. General study results and limits: Most TCR sequences showed up rarely, but some public TCRs showed up in many donors. It was confirmed in vitro that a few of the CMV-associated chains were specific for CMV antigens. Investigators reported 150 to 200 TCR beta chains as tied to cytomegalovirus.

The CDR3 is 15 amino acids. V lost 4 bases to trimming and J lost 5 bases, with 15 bases between them. In germline, CDR1 is MGHRA, CDR2 YSYEKL. The donors formed part of the roughly 120-subject validation cohort, distinct from the roughly 670-subject first cohort. TCRdb keeps only in-frame clones here, not all; method: immunoSEQ multiplex PCR. The sample has 150,000 to 200,000 clones; roughly 83% are singletons. This clone was detected only a few times. The antigen remains undetermined. The chain combines TRBV4-1 with TRBJ1-5; D not resolved. The sequence derives from a woman aged 18 to 35 in good health and CMV-seronegative. Sequenced material: PBMCs. The CDR3 here is CASSPQSSKYQPQHF. CDR3 nucleotides: TGCGCCAGCAGCCCACAATCGTCCAAATATCAGCCCCAGCATTTT.